The rows below give T cell receptor beta chains drawn from one sample of a study of monozygotic twins with inflammatory bowel disease. TCRdb reprocessed the 5' RACE reads and stores each CDR3 protein as one record, lacking DNA. The sample table includes approximately 40,000 distinct CDR3 sequences. The material sequenced was blood. The receptors shown here come from a human donor with ulcerative colitis or Crohn's disease, or a healthy co-twin of an affected twin (not recorded which). The CDR3 runs from the conserved cysteine through the conserved F or W.

TRBJ1-5 TRBV19 CASSFSLRPQHF
TRBJ1-1 TRBV30 CAWIKQNTEAFF
TRBJ2-7 TRBV5-1 CASSLEGDSLYGEQYF
TRBJ2-7 TRBV28 CASGRGSYEQYF
TRBJ2-1 TRBV5-1 CASSLESRSSGRYNEQFF
TRBJ2-3 TRBV5-4 CASSLRDRGTDTQYF
TRBJ2-7 TRBV29-1 CSVAPSGAYEQYF
TRBJ1-2 TRBV20-1 CSAFTVLLGYTF
TRBJ2-7 TRBV20-1 CSARVAGMDYEQYF
TRBJ2-1 TRBV4-1 CASSPMTGYEQFF
TRBJ2-3 TRBV5-1 CASKPRTGTDTQYF
TRBJ1-5 TRBV4-1 CASSLQEKENQPQHF
TRBJ1-5 TRBV5-5 CASSLVGGPQHF
TRBJ1-3 TRBV6-1 CASGAGLVDTIYF
TRBJ2-2 TRBV2 CASRPAGTGVGELFF
TRBJ2-4 TRBV7-9 CASSLSGDMQYF
TRBJ1-1 TRBV12-3/TRBV12-4 CASSWTGNGEAFF